This entry lists 7 T cell receptor beta chains sequenced from one sample in a study of T cells in Graves' hyperthyroidism and ophthalmopathy. Template material for amplifying TCR beta CDR3 regions consisted of RNA transcripts. HTBI primers were used for first-round RT-PCR of the TCR CDR3. TCRdb reprocessed the multiplex PCR reads via MiXCR and lists one record per CDR3 protein. Here the sample spans 490,000 or so distinct CDR3 sequences, 15% to 20% being singletons. Sequencing was performed on blood. The receptors stem from a man aged 35 to 55 with Graves' ophthalmopathy.

The table lists this clonotype with many counts. The chain joins TRBV5-5 to TRBJ2-5; possibly TRBD1 or TRBD2 for D (5 bases each). V was trimmed by 2 bases and J by 5 bases, leaving 13 bases between them. This CDR3 region has 14 residues. CDR1 and CDR2 from the germline V gene are SGHKS and YYEKEE (reference sequence). The CDR3 protein is CASSFGAQLETQYF. For the CDR3, the DNA is TGTGCCAGCAGCTTCGGGGCCCAGCTGGAGACCCAGTACTTC.

V gene TRBV12-3 or TRBV12-4 combines with J gene TRBJ2-1, with 8 bases that match TRBD1. The CDR3 runs to 13 residues. V lost 5 bases, J lost 6 bases, and 3 bases stayed unmatched. The CDR3 reads CASSVDRGNEQFF. CDR3 DNA: TGTGCCAGCAGTGTCGACAGGGGCAATGAGCAGTTCTTC.

CDR3 sequence (DNA): TGTGCCAGCAGTACCGTTACTTGGGTTGGAGCTTTCTTT. It specifies CASSTVTWVGAFF. The V call is TRBV6-1, the J call TRBJ1-1, with D unclear. CDR3 length equals 13 residues. The V and J ends lost 5 bases and 10 bases respectively, with 17 bases between them. Germline CDR1 reads MNHNS; CDR2 reads SASEGT.

This clonotype was counted between two and nine times. The chain combines TRBV27 with TRBJ1-1; D call uncertain. The CDR3 extends over 14 amino acids. Germline CDR1 is MNHEY and CDR2 is SMNVEV (reference sequence). Trimming took off 4 bases at V and 0 bases at J, with 9 bases between the two ends. In DNA form, the CDR3 reads TGTGCCAGCAGTTCCCCCGGGTTGAACACTGAAGCTTTCTTT. As protein: CASSSPGLNTEAFF.

This clonotype was seen only a few times. This chain joins TRBV6-1 and TRBJ1-2; TRBD1 might be the D (5 bases). Germline lookup yields CDR1 MNHNS and CDR2 SASEGT. Trimming took off 5 bases at V and 6 bases at J, with 19 bases between the two ends. This CDR3 comprises 15 residues. The CDR3, as DNA: TGTGCCAGCAGTTCAGGGATCGGTGTACAAAATGGCTACACCTTC. This encodes CASSSGIGVQNGYTF.

This clonotype came up once. A read error is possible here, since a much larger clone lies one base away. The chain combines TRBV18 with TRBJ2-1; TRBD2 might be the D (6 bases). Germline V gene data show CDR1 as KGHSH and CDR2 as LQKENI. The CDR3 has 14 amino acids. CDR3 sequence reads: CAGSSGLAEGEQFF. In DNA, the CDR3 is TGTGCCGGCTCATCCGGGCTGGCGGAGGGGGAGCAGTTCTTC.

As concerns this clonotype: A much larger clone is a single base away; this may be a read error. The chain joins TRBV7-2 to TRBJ2-2, with a possible D match to TRBD1 (6 bases). The ends were cut back, 5 bases at V and 7 bases at J, with 20 bases in the middle. The CDR3 length is 16 residues. Germline CDR1 SGHTA, CDR2 FQGNSA. CDR3 sequence: CASSHSTGTLGGELFF. CDR3 bases: TGTGCCAGCAGCCACAGTACAGGGACCCTAGGCGGGGAGCTGTTTTTT.